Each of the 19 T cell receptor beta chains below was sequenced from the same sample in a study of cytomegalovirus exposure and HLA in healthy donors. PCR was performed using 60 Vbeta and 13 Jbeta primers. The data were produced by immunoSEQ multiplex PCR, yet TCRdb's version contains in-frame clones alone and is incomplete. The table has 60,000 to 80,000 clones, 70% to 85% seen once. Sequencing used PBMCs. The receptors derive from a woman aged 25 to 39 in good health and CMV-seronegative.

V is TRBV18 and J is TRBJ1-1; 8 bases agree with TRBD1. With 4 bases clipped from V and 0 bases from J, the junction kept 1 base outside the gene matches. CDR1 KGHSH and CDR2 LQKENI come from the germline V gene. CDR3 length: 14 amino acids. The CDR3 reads CASSLDRVNTEAFF. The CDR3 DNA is TGTGCCAGCTCACTGGACAGGGTGAACACTGAAGCTTTCTTT. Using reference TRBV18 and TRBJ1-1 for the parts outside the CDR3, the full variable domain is NAGVMQNPRHLVRRRGQEARLRCSPMKGHSHVYWYRQLPEEGLKFMVYLQKENIIDESGMPKERFSAEFPKEGPSILRIQQVVRGDSAAYFCASSLDRVNTEAFFGQGTRLTVV.

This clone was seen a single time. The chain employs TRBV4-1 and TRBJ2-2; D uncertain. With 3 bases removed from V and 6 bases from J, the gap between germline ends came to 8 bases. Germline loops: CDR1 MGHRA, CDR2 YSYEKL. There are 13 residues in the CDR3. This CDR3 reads CASSHPNAGELFF. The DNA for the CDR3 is TGCGCCAGCAGCCATCCTAATGCCGGGGAGCTGTTTTTT.

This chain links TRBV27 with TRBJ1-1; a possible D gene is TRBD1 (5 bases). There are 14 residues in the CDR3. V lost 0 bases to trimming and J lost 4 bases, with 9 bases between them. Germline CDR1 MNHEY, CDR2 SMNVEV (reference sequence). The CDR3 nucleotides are TGTGCCAGCAGTTTATCAGGACAAGGCACTGAAGCTTTCTTT. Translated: CASSLSGQGTEAFF.

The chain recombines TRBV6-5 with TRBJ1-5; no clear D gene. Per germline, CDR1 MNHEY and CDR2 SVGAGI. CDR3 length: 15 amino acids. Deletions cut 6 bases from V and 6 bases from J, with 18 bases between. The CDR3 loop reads CASSPGGSVGQPQHF. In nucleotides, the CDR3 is TGTGCCAGCAGCCCCGGCGGAAGTGTCGGTCAGCCCCAGCATTTT.

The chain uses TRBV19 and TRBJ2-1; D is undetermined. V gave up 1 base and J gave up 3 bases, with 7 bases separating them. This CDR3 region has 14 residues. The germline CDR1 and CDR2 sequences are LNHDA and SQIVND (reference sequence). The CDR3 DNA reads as TGTGCCAGTAGTATAGGGGCCGGCTACAATGAGCAGTTCTTC. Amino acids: CASSIGAGYNEQFF.

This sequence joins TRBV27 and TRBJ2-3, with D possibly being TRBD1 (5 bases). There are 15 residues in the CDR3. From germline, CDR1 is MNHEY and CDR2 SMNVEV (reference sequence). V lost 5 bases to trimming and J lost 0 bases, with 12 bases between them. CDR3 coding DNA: TGTGCCAGCAGTCCCAGGGCCTCCAGCACAGATACGCAGTATTTT. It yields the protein CASSPRASSTDTQYF.

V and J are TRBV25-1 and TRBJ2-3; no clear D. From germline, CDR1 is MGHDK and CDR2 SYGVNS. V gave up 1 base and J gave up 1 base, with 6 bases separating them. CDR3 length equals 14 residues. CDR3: CASSESPGTDTQYF. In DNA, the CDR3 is TGTGCCAGCAGTGAATCCCCAGGCACAGATACGCAGTATTTT.

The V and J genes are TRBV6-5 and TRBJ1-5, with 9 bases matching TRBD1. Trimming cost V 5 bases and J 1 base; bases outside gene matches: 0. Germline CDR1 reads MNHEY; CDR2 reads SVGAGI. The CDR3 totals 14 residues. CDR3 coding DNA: TGTGCCAGCAGTGGACAGGGGAGCAATCAGCCCCAGCATTTT. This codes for CASSGQGSNQPQHF.

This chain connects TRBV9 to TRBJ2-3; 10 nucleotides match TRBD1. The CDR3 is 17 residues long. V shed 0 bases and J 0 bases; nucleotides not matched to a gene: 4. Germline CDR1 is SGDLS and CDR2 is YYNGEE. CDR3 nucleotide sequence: TGTGCCAGCAGCGTAGTTGGGACAGGGGTGAGCACAGATACGCAGTATTTT. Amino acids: CASSVVGTGVSTDTQYF.

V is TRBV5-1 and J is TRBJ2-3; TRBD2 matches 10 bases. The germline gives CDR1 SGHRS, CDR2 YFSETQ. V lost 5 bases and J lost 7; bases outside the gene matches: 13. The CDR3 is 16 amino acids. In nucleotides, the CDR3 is TGCGCCAGCAGACCGAGGACTAGCGGCGCTTCATATACGCAGTATTTT. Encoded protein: CASRPRTSGASYTQYF.

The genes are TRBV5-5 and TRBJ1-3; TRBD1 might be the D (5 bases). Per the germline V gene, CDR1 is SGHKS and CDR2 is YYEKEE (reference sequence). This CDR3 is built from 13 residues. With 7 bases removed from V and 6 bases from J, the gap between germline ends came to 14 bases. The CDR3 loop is CASGQGRENTIYF. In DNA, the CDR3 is TGTGCCAGCGGCCAGGGTAGGGAAAACACCATATATTTT.

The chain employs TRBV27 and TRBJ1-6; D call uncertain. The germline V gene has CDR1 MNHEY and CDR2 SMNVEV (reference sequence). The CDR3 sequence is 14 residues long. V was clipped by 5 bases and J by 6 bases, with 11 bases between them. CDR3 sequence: CASSTRDPNSPLHF. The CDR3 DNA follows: TGTGCCAGCAGTACCCGGGATCCTAATTCACCCCTCCACTTT.

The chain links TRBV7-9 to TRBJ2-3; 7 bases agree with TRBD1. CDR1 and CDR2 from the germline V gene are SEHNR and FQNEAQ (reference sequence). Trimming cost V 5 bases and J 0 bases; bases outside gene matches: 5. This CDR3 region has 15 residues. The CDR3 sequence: CASSTRQGSTDTQYF. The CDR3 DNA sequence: TGTGCCAGCAGCACCCGACAGGGAAGCACAGATACGCAGTATTTT.

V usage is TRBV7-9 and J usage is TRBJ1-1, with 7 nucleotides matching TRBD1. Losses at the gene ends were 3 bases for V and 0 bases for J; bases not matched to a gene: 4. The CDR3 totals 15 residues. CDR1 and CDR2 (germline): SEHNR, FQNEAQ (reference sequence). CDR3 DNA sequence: TGTGCCAGCAGCTTGGAGACAGGGATGAACACTGAAGCTTTCTTT. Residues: CASSLETGMNTEAFF.

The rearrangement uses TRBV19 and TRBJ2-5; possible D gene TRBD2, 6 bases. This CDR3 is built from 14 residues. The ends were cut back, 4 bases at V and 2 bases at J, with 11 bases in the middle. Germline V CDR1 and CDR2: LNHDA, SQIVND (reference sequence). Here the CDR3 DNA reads TGTGCCAGTAGTAAACGGGGGTGGCAAGAGACCCAGTACTTC. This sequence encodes CASSKRGWQETQYF.

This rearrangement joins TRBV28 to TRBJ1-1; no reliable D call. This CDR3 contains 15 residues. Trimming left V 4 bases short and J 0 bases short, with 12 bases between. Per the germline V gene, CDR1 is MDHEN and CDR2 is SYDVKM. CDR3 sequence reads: CASSSPSGLNTEAFF. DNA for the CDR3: TGTGCCAGCAGTTCTCCCTCTGGGCTGAACACTGAAGCTTTCTTT.

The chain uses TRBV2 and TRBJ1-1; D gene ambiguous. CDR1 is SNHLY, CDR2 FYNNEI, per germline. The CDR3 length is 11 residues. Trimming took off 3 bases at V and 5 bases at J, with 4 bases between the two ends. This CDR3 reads CASSERTEAFF. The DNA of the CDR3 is TGTGCCAGCAGTGAGAGAACTGAAGCTTTCTTT.

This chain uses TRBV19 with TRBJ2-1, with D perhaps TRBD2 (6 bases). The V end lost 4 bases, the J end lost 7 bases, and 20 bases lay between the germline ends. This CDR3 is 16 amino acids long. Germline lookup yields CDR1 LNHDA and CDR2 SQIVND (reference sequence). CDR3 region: CASSTPATGVRNEQFF. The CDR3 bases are TGTGCCAGTAGTACCCCCGCTACGGGAGTGAGAAATGAGCAGTTCTTC.

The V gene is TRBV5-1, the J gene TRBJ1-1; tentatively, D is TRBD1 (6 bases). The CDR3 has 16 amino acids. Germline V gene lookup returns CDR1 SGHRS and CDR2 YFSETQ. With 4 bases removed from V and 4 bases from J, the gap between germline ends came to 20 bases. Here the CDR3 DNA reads TGCGCCAGCAGCACCAGCGACCGAGGGGGGGCCACTGAAGCTTTCTTT. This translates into CASSTSDRGGATEAFF.